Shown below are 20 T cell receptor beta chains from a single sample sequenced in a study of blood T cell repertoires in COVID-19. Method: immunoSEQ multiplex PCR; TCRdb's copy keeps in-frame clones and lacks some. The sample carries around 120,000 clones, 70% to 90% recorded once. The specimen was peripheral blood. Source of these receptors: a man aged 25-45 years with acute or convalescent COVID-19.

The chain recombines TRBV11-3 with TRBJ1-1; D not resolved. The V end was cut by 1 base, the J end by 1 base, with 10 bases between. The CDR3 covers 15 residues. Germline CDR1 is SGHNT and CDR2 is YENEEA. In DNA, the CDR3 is TGTGCCAGCAGCTTAGGTACAGCATCGAACACTGAAGCTTTCTTT. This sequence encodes CASSLGTASNTEAFF.

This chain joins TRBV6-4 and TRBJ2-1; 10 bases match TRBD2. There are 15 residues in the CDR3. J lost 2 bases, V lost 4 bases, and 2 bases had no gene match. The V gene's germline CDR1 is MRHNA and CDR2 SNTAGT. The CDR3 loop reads CASSVGTSAYNEQFF. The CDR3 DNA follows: TGTGCCAGCAGTGTTGGGACTAGCGCCTACAATGAGCAGTTCTTC.

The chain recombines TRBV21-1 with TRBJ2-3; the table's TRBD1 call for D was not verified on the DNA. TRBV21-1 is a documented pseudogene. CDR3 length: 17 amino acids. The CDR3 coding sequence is TGTGCAACCTACAGGGCCGGGGACAGGGGGCCTCTGGATACGCAGTATTTT. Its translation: CATYRAGDRGPLDTQYF.

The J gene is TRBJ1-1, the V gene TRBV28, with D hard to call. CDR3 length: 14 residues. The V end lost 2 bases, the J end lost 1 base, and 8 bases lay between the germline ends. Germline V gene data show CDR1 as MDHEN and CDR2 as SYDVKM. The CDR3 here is CASSLTEGNTEAFF. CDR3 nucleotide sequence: TGTGCCAGCAGTTTAACCGAGGGGAACACTGAAGCTTTCTTT. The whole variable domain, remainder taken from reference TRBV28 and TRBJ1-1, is DVKVTQSSRYLVKRTGEKVFLECVQDMDHENMFWYRQDPGLGLRLIYFSYDVKMKEKGDIPEGYSVSREKKERFSLILESASTNQTSMYLCASSLTEGNTEAFFGQGTRLTVV.

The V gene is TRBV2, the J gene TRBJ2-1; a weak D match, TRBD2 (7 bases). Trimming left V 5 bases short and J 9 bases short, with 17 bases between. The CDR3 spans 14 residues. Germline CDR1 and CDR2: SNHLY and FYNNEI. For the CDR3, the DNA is TGTGCCAGCAGTAGGGGGGGGGCCGAAAGTGAGCAGTTCTTC. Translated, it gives CASSRGGAESEQFF. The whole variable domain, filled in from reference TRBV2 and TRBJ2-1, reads EPEVTQTPSHQVTQMGQEVILRCVPISNHLYFYWYRQILGQKVEFLVSFYNNEISEKSEIFDDQFSVERPDGSNFTLKIRSTKLEDSAMYFCASSRGGAESEQFFGPGTRLTVL.

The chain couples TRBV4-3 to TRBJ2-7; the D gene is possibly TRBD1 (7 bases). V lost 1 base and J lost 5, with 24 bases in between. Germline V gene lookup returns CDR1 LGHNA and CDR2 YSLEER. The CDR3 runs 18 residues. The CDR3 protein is CASSQGRVEGALVNEQYF. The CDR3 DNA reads TGCGCCAGCAGCCAAGGGAGGGTGGAGGGGGCTCTGGTCAACGAGCAGTACTTC.

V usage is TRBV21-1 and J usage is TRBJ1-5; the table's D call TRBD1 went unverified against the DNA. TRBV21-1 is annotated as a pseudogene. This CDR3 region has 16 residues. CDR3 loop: CASSPCPRGYAQPQHF. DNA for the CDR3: TGTGCCAGCAGCCCATGCCCAAGGGGGTACGCTCAGCCCCAGCATTTT.

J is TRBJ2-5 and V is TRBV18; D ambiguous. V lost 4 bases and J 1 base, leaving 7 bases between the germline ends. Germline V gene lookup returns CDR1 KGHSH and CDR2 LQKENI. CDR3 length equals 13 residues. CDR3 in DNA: TGTGCCAGCTCACGCACAGTCCAAGAGACCCAGTACTTC. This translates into CASSRTVQETQYF. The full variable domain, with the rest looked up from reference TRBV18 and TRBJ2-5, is NAGVMQNPRHLVRRRGQEARLRCSPMKGHSHVYWYRQLPEEGLKFMVYLQKENIIDESGMPKERFSAEFPKEGPSILRIQQVVRGDSAAYFCASSRTVQETQYFGPGTRLLVL.

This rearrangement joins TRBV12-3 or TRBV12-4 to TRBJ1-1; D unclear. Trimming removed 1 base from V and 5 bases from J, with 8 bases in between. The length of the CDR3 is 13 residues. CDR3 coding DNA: TGTGCCAGCAGTTTAGGACCGGGGACTGAAGCTTTCTTT. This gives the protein CASSLGPGTEAFF.

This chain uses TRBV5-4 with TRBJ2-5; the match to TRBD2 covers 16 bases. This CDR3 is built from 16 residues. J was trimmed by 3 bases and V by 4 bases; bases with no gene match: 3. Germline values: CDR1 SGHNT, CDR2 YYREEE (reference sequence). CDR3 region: CASSHGTSGGEETQYF. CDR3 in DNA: TGTGCCAGCAGCCACGGGACTAGCGGGGGGGAAGAGACCCAGTACTTC.

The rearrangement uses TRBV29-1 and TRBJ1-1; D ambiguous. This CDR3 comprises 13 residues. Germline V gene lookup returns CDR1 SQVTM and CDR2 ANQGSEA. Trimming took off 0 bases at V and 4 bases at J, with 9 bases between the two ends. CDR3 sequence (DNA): TGCAGCGTTGAAGAGGTGATAGCCACTGAAGCTTTCTTT. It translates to CSVEEVIATEAFF.

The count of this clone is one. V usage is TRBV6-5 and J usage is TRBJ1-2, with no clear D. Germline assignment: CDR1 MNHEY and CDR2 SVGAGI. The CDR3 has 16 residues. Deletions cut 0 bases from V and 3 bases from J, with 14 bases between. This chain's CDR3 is CASSYSPLAPHYGYTF. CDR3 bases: TGTGCCAGCAGTTACTCACCGTTGGCACCTCACTATGGCTACACCTTC.

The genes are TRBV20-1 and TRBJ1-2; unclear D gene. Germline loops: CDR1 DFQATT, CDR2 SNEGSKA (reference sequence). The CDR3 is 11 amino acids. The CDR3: CRASASDGYTF. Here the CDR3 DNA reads TGCAGGGCCTCAGCGTCAGATGGCTACACCTTC.

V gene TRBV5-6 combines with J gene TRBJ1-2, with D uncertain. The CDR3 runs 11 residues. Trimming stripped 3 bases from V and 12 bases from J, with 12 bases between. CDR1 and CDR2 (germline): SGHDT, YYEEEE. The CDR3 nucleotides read TGTGCCAGCAGCTCTGGACCGGGGAACACCTTC. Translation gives CASSSGPGNTF.

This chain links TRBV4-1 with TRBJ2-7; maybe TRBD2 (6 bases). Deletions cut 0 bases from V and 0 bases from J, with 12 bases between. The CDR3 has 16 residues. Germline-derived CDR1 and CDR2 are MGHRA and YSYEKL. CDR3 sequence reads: CASSQDSLAYSYEQYV. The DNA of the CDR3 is TGCGCCAGCAGCCAAGATTCCCTAGCGTACTCCTACGAGCAGTACGTC.

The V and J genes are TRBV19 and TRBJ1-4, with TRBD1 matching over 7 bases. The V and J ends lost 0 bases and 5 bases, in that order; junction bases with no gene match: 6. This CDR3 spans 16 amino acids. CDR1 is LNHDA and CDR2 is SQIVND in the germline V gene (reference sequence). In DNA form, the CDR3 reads TGTGCCAGTAGTATAGATCGCCCGGGACAGAATGAAAAACTGTTTTTT. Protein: CASSIDRPGQNEKLFF.

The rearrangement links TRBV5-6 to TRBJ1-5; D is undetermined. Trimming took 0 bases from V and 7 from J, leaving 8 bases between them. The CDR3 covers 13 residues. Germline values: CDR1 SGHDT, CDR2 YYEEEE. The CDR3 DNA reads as TGTGCCAGCAGCTTGGCGGGGATGCAGCCCCAGCATTTT. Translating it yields CASSLAGMQPQHF.

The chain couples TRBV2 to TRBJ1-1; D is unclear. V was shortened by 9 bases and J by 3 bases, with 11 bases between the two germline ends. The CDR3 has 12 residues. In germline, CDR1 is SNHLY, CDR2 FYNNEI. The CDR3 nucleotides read TGTGCCAGTTTATACCAGGACACTGAAGCTTTCTTT. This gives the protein CASLYQDTEAFF.

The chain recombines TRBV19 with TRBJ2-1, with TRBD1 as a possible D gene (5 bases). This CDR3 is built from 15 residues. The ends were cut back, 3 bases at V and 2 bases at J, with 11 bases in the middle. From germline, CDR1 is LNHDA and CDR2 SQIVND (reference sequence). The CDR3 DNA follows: TGTGCCAGTAGTATGGACAACCTCCCCTACAATGAGCAGTTCTTC. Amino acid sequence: CASSMDNLPYNEQFF.

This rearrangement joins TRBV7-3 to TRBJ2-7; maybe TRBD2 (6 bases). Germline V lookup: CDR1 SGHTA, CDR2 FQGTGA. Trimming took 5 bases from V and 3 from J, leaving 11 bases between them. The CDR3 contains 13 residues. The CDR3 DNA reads TGTGCCAGCAGCACTAGCCAGGGCTACGAGCAGTACTTC. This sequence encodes CASSTSQGYEQYF.